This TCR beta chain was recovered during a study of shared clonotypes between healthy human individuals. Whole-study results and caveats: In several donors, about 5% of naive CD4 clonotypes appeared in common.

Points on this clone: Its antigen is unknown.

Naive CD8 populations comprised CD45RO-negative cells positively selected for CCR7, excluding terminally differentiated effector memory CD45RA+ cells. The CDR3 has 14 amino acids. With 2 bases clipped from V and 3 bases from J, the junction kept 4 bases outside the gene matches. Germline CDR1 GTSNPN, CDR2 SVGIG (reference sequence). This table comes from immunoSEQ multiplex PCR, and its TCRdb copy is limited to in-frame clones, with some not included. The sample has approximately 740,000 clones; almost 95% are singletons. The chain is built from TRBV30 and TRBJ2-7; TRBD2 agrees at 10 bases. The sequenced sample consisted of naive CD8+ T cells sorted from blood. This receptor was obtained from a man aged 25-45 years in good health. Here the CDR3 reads CAWSWWTSGYEQYF. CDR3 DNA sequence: TGTGCCTGGAGTTGGTGGACTAGCGGCTACGAGCAGTACTTC.